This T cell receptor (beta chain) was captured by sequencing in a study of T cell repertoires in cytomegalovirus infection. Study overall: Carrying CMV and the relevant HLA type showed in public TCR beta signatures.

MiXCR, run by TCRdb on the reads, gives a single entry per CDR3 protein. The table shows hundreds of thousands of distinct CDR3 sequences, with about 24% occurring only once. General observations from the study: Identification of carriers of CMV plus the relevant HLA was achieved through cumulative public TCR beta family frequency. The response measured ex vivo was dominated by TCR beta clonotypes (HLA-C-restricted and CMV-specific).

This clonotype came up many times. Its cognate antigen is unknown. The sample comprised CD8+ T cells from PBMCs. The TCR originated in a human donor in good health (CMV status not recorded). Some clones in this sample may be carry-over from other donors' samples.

This CDR3 reads CASTDWAGELFF. Here the CDR3 DNA reads TGTGCCAGCACTGATTGGGCCGGGGAGCTGTTTTTT. The chain employs TRBV6-1 and TRBJ2-2; D is ambiguous. Germline CDR1 and CDR2: MNHNS and SASEGT. V lost 7 bases and J lost 6, with 9 bases in between. The CDR3 runs 12 residues.